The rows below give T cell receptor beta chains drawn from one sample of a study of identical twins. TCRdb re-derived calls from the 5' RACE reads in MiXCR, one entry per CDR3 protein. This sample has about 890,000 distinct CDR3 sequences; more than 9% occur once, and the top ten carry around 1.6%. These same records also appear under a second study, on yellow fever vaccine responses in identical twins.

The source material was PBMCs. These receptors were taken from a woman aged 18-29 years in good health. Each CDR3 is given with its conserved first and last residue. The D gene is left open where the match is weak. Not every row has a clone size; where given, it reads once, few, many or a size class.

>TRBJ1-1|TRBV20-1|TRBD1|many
CSAPRYPGGDHGNTEAFF
TGCAGTGCACCCCGGTACCCAGGGGGCGACCATGGGAACACTGAAGCTTTCTTT
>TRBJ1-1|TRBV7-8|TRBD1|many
CASSASGGSTEAFF
TGTGCCAGCAGCGCCTCAGGGGGTAGCACTGAAGCTTTCTTT
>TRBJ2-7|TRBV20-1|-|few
CSASSWSSYEQYF
TGCAGTGCTAGTTCCTGGAGCTCCTACGAGCAGTACTTC
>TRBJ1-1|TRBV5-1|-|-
CASSLAGTPLEAFF
TGCGCCAGCAGCTTGGCGGGGACTCCTCTTGAAGCTTTCTTT
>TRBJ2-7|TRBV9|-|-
CASSADRYSYEQYF
TGTGCCAGCAGCGCCGACAGATACTCCTACGAGCAGTACTTC
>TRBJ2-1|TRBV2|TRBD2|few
CASSRAGGVEQFF
TGTGCCAGCTCGAGAGCGGGAGGGGTTGAGCAGTTCTTC
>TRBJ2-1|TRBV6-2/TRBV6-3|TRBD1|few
CAAQGQAYNEQFF
TGTGCCGCACAGGGACAGGCGTACAATGAGCAGTTCTTC
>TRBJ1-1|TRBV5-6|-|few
CASSFAGVRDTEAFF
TGTGCCAGCAGCTTTGCGGGGGTAAGGGACACTGAAGCTTTCTTT
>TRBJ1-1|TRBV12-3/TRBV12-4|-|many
CASTHPRRTEAFF
TGTGCCAGCACCCACCCCCGGCGGACTGAAGCTTTCTTT
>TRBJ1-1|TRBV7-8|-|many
CASSLRLGNTEAFF
TGTGCCAGCAGCTTAAGGTTAGGGAACACTGAAGCTTTCTTT
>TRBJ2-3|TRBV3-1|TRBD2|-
CASSQGTSGANTQYF
TGTGCCAGCAGCCAAGGTACTAGCGGTGCTAATACGCAGTATTTT
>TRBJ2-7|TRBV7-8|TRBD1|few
CASSLDRGVTYEQYF
TGTGCCAGCAGCCTGGACAGGGGGGTCACCTACGAGCAGTACTTC
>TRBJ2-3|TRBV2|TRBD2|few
CASSGAGGWGTDTQYF
TGTGCCAGCAGCGGAGCCGGGGGGTGGGGCACAGATACGCAGTATTTT
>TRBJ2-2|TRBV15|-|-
CATSREGDGELFF
TGTGCCACCAGCAGAGAGGGGGACGGGGAGCTGTTTTTT
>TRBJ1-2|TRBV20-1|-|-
CSPKEGGGGVNYGYTF
TGCAGTCCAAAAGAAGGGGGTGGCGGTGTGAACTATGGCTACACCTTC
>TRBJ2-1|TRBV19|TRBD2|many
CASSPSGVLNEQFF
TGTGCCAGTAGTCCTAGCGGGGTTCTCAATGAGCAGTTCTTC
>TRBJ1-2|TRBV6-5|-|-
CASSYDQIYGYTF
TGTGCCAGCAGTTACGACCAGATCTATGGCTACACCTTC
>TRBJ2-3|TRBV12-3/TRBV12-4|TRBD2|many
CASSPGRLAGLDTQYF
TGTGCCAGCAGCCCCGGGCGACTAGCGGGTTTAGATACGCAGTATTTT
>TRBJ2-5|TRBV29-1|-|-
CSVGAVQETQYF
TGCAGCGTCGGGGCAGTACAAGAGACCCAGTACTTC
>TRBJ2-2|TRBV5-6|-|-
CASSRRVDTGELFF
TGTGCCAGCAGCCGGAGGGTGGACACCGGGGAGCTGTTTTTT